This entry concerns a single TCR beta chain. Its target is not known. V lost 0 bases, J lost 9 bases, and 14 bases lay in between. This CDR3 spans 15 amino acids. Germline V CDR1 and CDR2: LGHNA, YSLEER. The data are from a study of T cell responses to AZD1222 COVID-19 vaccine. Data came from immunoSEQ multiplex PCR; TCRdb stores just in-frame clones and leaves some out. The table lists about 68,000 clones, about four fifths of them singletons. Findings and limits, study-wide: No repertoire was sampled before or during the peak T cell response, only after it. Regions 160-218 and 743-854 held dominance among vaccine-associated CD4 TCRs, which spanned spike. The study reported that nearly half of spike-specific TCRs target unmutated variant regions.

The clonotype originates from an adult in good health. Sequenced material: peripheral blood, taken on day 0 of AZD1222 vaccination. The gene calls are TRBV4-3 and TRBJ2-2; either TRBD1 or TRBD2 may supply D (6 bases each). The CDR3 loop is CASSQDEGGIWELFF. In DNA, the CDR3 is TGCGCCAGCAGCCAAGATGAAGGGGGGATTTGGGAGCTGTTTTTT.